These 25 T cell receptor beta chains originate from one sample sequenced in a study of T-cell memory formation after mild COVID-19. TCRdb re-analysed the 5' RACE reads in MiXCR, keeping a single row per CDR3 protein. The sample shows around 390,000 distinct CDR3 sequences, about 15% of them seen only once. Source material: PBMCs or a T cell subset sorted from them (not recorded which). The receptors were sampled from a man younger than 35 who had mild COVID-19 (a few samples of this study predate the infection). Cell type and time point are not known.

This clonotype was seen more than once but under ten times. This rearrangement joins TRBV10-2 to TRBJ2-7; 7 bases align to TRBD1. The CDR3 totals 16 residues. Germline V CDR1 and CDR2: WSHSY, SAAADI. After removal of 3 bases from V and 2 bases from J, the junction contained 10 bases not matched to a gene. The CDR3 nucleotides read TGCGCCAGCAGTGACCCACCCGGGACAGCTACCTACGAGCAGTACTTC. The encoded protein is CASSDPPGTATYEQYF.

CDR3 residues: CASRDTGNEQFF. CDR3 DNA: TGCGCCAGCCGGGACACTGGGAATGAGCAGTTCTTC. The chain is built from TRBV5-1 and TRBJ2-1; the D gene is possibly TRBD1 (6 bases). Germline CDR1 is SGHRS and CDR2 is YFSETQ. CDR3 length: 12 residues. The germline V and J ends were trimmed by 7 bases and 7 bases, with 12 bases remaining between them.

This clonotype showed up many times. CDR3 in amino acids: CASRKAGGIRATQYF. DNA for the CDR3: TGTGCCAGCAGGAAAGCGGGGGGGATTCGAGCTACGCAGTATTTT. This chain links TRBV2 with TRBJ2-3; TRBD2 aligns across 10 bases. In germline, CDR1 is SNHLY, CDR2 FYNNEI. This CDR3 is built from 15 residues. With V trimmed by 6 bases and J by 8 bases, 11 bases remained unmatched. Complete variable domain (other parts from reference TRBV2 and TRBJ2-3): EPEVTQTPSHQVTQMGQEVILRCVPISNHLYFYWYRQILGQKVEFLVSFYNNEISEKSEIFDDQFSVERPDGSNFTLKIRSTKLEDSAMYFCASRKAGGIRATQYFGPGTRLTVL.

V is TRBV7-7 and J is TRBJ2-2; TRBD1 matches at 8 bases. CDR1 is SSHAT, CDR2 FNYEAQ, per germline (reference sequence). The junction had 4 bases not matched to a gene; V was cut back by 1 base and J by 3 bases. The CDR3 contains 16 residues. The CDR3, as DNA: TGTGCCAGCAGCTTAGGCGCAGGGGGCTACACCGGGGAGCTGTTTTTT. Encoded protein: CASSLGAGGYTGELFF.

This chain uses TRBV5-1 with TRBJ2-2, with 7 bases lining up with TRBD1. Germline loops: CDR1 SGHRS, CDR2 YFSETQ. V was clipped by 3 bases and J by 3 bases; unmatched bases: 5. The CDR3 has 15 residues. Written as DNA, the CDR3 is TGCGCCAGCAGCTCAATCCAGGGGGACACCGGGGAGCTGTTTTTT. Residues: CASSSIQGDTGELFF.

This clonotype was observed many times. CDR3 amino acids: CASSLLENTEAFF. CDR3 nucleotide sequence: TGTGCCAGCAGTTTACTTGAAAACACTGAAGCTTTCTTT. The chain carries TRBV12-3 or TRBV12-4 and TRBJ1-1; D is uncertain. The V gene lost 2 bases and the J gene lost 2 bases, with 6 bases spanning the gap. CDR3 size: 13 residues.

The CDR3 DNA follows: TGTGCCACCAGTGATTTAGCGTGGGGTAATGAGCAGTTCTTC. Its protein product is CATSDLAWGNEQFF. This chain links TRBV24-1 with TRBJ2-1; D gene uncertain. CDR1 and CDR2 from the germline V gene are KGHDR and SFDVKD. The CDR3 has 14 amino acids. V dropped 1 base and J dropped 7 bases, with 10 bases sitting between them.

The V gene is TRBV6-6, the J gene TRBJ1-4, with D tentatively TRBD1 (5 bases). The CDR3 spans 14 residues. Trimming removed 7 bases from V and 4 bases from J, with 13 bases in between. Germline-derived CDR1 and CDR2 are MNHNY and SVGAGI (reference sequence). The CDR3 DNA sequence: TGTGCCAGCAAGAGTATGAGGGGTAATGAAAAACTGTTTTTT. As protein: CASKSMRGNEKLFF.

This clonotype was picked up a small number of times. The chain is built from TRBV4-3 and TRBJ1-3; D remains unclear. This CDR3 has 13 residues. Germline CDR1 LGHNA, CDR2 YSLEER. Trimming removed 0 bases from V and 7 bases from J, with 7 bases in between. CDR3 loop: CASSQDLRNTIYF. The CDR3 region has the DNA TGCGCCAGCAGCCAAGATTTGAGGAACACCATATATTTT.

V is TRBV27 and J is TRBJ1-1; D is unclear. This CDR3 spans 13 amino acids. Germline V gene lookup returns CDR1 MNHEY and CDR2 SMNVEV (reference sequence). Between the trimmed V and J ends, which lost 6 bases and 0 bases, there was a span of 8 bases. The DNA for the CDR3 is TGTGCCAGCAGGTCTGTGGTGAACACTGAAGCTTTCTTT. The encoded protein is CASRSVVNTEAFF.

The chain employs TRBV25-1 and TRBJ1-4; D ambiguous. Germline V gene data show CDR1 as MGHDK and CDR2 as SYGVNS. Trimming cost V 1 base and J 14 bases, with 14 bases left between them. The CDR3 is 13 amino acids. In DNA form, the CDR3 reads TGTGCCAGCAGTGAATCCGGAGCCCTGAGGCTGTTTTTT. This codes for CASSESGALRLFF.

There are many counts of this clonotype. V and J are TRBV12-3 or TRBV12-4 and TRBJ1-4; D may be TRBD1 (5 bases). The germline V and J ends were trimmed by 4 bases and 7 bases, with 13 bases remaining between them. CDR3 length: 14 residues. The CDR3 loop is CASSSARQGEKLFF. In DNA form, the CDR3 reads TGTGCCAGCAGTTCAGCTCGGCAGGGTGAAAAACTGTTTTTT.

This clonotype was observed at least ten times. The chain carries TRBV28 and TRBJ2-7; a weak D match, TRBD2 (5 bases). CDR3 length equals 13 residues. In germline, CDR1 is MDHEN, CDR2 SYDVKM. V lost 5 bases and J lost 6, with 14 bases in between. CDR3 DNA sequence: TGTGCCAGCAGTAGGACTCCGCCTGGCGAGCAGTACGTC. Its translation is CASSRTPPGEQYV.

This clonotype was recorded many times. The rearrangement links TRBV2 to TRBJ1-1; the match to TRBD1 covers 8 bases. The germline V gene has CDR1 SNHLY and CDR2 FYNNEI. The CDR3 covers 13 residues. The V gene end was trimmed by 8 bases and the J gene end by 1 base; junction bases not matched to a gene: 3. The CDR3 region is CASGQGENTEAFF. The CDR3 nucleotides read TGTGCCAGCGGACAGGGTGAGAACACTGAAGCTTTCTTT. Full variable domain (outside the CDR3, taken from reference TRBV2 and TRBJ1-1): EPEVTQTPSHQVTQMGQEVILRCVPISNHLYFYWYRQILGQKVEFLVSFYNNEISEKSEIFDDQFSVERPDGSNFTLKIRSTKLEDSAMYFCASGQGENTEAFFGQGTRLTVV.

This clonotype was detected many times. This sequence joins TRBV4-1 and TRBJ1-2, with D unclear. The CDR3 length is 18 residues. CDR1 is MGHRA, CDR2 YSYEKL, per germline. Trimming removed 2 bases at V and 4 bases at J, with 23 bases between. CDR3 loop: CASSQTYPQVLVGYGYTF. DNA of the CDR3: TGCGCCAGCAGCCAAACGTACCCTCAGGTGCTAGTTGGCTATGGCTACACCTTC.

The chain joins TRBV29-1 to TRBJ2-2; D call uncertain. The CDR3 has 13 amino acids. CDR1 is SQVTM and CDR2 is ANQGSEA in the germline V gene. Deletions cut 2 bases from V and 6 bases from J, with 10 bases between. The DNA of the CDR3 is TGCAGCGTTGAATTAATGGAGTCCGGGGAGCTGTTTTTT. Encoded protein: CSVELMESGELFF.

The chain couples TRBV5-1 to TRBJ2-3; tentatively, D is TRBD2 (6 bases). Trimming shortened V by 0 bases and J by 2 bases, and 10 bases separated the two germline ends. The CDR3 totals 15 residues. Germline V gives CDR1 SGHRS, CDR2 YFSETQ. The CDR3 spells CASSLVGRDTDTQYF. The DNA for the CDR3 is TGCGCCAGCAGCTTGGTAGGGCGGGACACAGATACGCAGTATTTT. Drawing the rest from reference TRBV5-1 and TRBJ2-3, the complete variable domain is KAGVTQTPRYLIKTRGQQVTLSCSPISGHRSVSWYQQTPGQGLQFLFEYFSETQRNKGNFPGRFSGRQFSNSRSEMNVSTLELGDSALYLCASSLVGRDTDTQYFGPGTRLTVL.

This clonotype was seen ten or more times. CDR3 sequence reads: CASSRRALQETQYF. Here the CDR3 DNA reads TGTGCCAGCAGCCGGAGGGCCCTCCAAGAGACCCAGTACTTC. The chain carries TRBV7-2 and TRBJ2-5; D might be TRBD2 (6 bases). In germline, CDR1 is SGHTA, CDR2 FQGNSA. The CDR3 runs 14 residues. Deletions cut 5 bases from V and 1 base from J, with 11 bases between.

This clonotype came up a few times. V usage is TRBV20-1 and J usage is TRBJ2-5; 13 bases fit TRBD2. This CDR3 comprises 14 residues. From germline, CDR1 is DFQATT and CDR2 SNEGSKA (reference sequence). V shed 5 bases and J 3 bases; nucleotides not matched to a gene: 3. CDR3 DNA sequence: TGCAGTGCTGGCGGGACTAGCGGGGAAGAGACCCAGTACTTC. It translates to CSAGGTSGEETQYF.

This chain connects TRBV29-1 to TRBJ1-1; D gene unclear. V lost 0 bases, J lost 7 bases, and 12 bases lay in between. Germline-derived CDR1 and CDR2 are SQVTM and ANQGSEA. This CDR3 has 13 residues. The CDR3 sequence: CSVEDLGRDEAFF. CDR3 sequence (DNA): TGCAGCGTTGAAGATCTCGGTAGGGATGAAGCTTTCTTT.

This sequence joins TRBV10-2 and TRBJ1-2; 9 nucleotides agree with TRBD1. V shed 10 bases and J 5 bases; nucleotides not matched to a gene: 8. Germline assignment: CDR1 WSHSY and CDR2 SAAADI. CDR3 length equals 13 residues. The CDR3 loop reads CATQPGQGYGYTF. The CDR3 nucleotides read TGCGCCACCCAACCGGGACAGGGTTATGGCTACACCTTC.

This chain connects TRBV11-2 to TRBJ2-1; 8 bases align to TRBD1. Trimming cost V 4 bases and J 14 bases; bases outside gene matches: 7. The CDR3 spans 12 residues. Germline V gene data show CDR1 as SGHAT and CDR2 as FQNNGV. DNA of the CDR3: TGTGCCAGCAGCTCGGGACAGGCCAGGGAGTTCTTC. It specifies CASSSGQAREFF. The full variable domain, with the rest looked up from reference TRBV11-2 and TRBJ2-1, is EAGVAQSPRYKIIEKRQSVAFWCNPISGHATLYWYQQILGQGPKLLIQFQNNGVVDDSQLPKDRFSAERLKGVDSTLKIQPAKLEDSAVYLCASSSGQAREFFGPGTRLTVL.

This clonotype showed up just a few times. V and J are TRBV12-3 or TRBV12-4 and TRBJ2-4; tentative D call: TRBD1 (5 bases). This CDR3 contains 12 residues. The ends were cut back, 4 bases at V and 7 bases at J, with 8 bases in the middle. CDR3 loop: CASSSTVNIQYF. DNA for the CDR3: TGTGCCAGCAGTTCGACAGTTAACATTCAGTACTTC.

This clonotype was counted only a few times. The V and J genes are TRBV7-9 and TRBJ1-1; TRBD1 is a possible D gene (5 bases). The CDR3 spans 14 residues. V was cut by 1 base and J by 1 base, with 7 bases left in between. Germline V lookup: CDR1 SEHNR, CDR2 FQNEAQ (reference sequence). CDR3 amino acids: CASSLGTRNTEAFF. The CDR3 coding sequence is TGTGCCAGCAGCTTAGGGACAAGGAACACTGAAGCTTTCTTT.

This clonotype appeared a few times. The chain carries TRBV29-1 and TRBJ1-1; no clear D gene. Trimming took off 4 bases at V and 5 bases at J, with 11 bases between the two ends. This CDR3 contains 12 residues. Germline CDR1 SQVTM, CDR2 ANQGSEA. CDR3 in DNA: TGCAGCGTTGGTGGGAGAGGAACTGAAGCTTTCTTT. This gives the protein CSVGGRGTEAFF.